This T cell receptor beta chain originates from a study of CD8 T cells in Susac syndrome. The diagnostic criteria were recently defined, and patients with Susac syndrome met them for definite or probable disease. In contrast to the negatively isolated CD8+ and CD4+ T cells, TEMRA cells were FACS-enriched. The V gene's germline CDR1 is GTSNPN and CDR2 SVGIG (reference sequence). V shed 2 bases and J 3 bases; nucleotides not matched to a gene: 4. CDR3 size: 14 residues. RNA in amounts of roughly 0.5 to 1 ug was reverse transcribed with random hexamers. The immunoSEQ assay covered 54 Vbeta and 13 Jbeta segments for CDR3. TCRdb redid the calling of the immunoSEQ multiplex PCR reads with MiXCR, one entry per CDR3 protein. The table includes about 180,000 distinct CDR3 sequences, roughly 95% detected once.

The chain employs TRBV30 and TRBJ2-3; TRBD1 matches 8 bases. The receptor was derived from a human donor with Susac syndrome. Sequenced: CD4+ T cells from PBMCs. CDR3 in amino acids: CAWSQGAPTDTQYF. The CDR3, as DNA: TGTGCCTGGAGTCAGGGGGCGCCGACAGATACGCAGTATTTT.